The 7 T cell receptor beta chains listed next were all sequenced from one sample in a study of cytotoxic CD8 clonotypes in ibrutinib-treated CLL. Clones were read by immunoSEQ multiplex PCR, and TCRdb kept only the in-frame ones, dropping some. The sample shows about 140,000 clones, around 90% of them seen only once. The sequencing used PBMCs, collected after 12 months of ibrutinib treatment. These TCRs come from a human donor with chronic lymphocytic leukemia.

This clone was detected once. The chain has TRBV19 and TRBJ1-2, with 8 positions matching TRBD1. J gave up 7 bases and V 7 bases, and 14 bases lay outside the gene matches. CDR1 LNHDA and CDR2 SQIVND come from the germline V gene (reference sequence). CDR3 length equals 15 residues. The CDR3 is CASTSQGTGSPGYTF. The CDR3 DNA follows: TGTGCCAGTACCAGTCAGGGGACAGGATCTCCTGGCTACACCTTC. The full variable domain, in which reference TRBV19 and TRBJ1-2 provide the parts outside the CDR3, is DGGITQSPKYLFRKEGQNVTLSCEQNLNHDAMYWYRQDPGQGLRLIYYSQIVNDFQKGDIAEGYSVSREKKESFPLTVTSAQKNPTAFYLCASTSQGTGSPGYTFGSGTRLTVV.

The rearrangement uses TRBV7-6 and TRBJ2-3; 8 bases agree with TRBD2. With 3 bases clipped from V and 5 bases from J, the junction kept 4 bases outside the gene matches. The CDR3 spans 14 residues. Looked up from germline, CDR1 is SGHVS and CDR2 is FNYEAQ. The CDR3 DNA reads TGTGCCAGCAGCTTTACTAGCGGTAGAGATACGCAGTATTTT. Its protein product is CASSFTSGRDTQYF.

V and J are TRBV4-3 and TRBJ2-7; 15 nucleotides align to TRBD2. CDR3 length equals 18 residues. The germline gives CDR1 LGHNA, CDR2 YSLEER. Unmatched junction bases numbered 9, after V lost 0 bases and J lost 6 bases. The CDR3 here is CASSQEGFGTSGRTEQYF. The CDR3 DNA sequence: TGCGCCAGCAGCCAAGAAGGATTCGGGACTAGCGGGAGGACCGAGCAGTACTTC.

The rearrangement joins TRBV28 to TRBJ1-1; weak D call: TRBD1 (5 bases). There are 13 residues in the CDR3. V was cut by 10 bases and J by 0 bases, with 12 bases left in between. CDR1 is MDHEN, CDR2 SYDVKM, per germline. CDR3 in amino acids: CAIGTGLNTEAFF. In DNA, the CDR3 is TGTGCCATCGGGACGGGGCTGAACACTGAAGCTTTCTTT.

The chain carries TRBV10-2 and TRBJ1-4; a weak D match, TRBD1 (6 bases). V lost 3 bases to trimming and J lost 1 base, with 9 bases between them. This CDR3 comprises 15 residues. CDR1 is WSHSY and CDR2 is SAAADI in the germline V gene. The CDR3 region has the DNA TGCGCCAGCAGTGAAGTAGGGGGAACTAATGAAAAACTGTTTTTT. Encoded protein: CASSEVGGTNEKLFF.

The rearrangement joins TRBV5-1 to TRBJ1-2; possible D gene TRBD1, 5 bases. The CDR3 has 13 amino acids. Germline V lookup: CDR1 SGHRS, CDR2 YFSETQ. V shed 2 bases and J shed 2 bases, with 7 bases lying between them. The CDR3 bases are TGCGCCAGCAGCTTTGGGGCCAACTATGGCTACACCTTC. Its translation: CASSFGANYGYTF.

A few counts support this clone. The chain employs TRBV2 and TRBJ2-2; 8 nucleotides match TRBD2. Germline-derived CDR1 and CDR2 are SNHLY and FYNNEI. The CDR3 is 16 residues long. V gave up 6 bases and J gave up 1 base; unmatched junction bases: 7. CDR3 amino acids: CASSDQGLENTGELFF. The CDR3 region has the DNA TGTGCCAGCAGCGACCAGGGACTAGAGAACACCGGGGAGCTGTTTTTT.